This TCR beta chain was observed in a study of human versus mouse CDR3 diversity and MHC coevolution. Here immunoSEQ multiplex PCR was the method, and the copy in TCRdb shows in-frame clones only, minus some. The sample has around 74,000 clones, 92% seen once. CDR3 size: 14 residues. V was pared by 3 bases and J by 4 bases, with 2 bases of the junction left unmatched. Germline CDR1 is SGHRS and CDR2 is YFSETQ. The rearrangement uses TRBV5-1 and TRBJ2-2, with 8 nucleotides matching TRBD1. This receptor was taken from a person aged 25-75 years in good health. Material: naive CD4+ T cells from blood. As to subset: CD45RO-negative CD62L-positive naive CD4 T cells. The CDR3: CASSSGQGTGELFF. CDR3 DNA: TGCGCCAGCAGCTCAGGACAGGGCACCGGGGAGCTGTTTTTT.